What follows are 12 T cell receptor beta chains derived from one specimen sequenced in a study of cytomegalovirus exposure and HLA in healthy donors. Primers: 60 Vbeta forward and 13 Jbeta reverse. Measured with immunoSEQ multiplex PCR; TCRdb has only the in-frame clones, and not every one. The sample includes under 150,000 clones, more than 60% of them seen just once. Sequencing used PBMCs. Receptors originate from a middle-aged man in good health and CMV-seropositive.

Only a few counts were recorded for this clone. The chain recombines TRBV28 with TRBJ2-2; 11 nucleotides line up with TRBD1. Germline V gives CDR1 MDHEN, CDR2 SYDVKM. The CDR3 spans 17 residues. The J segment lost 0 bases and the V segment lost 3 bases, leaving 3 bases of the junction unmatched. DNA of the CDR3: TGTGCCAGCAGTTTCCCGGGACAGGGGGCGAACACCGGGGAGCTGTTTTTT. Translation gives CASSFPGQGANTGELFF.

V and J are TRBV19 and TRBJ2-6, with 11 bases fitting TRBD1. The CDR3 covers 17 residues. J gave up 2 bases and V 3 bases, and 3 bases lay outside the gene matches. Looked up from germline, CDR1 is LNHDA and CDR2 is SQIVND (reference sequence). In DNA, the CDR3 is TGTGCCAGTAGTATGGACAGGGGGCAGCCTGGGGCCAACGTCCTGACTTTC. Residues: CASSMDRGQPGANVLTF.

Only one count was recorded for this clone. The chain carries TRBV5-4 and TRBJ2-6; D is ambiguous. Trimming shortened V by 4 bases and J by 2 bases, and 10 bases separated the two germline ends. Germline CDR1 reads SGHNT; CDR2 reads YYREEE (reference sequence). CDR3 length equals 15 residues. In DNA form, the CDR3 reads TGTGCCAGCAGCCCACAAGTCCCTGGGGCCAACGTCCTGACTTTC. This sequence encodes CASSPQVPGANVLTF.

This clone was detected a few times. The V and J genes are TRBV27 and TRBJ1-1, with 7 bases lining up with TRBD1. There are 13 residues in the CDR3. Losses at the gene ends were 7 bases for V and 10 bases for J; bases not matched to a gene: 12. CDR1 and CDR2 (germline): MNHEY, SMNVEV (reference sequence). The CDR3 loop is CASKDRVHRGAFF. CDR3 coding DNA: TGTGCCAGCAAAGACAGGGTCCACCGGGGAGCTTTCTTT.

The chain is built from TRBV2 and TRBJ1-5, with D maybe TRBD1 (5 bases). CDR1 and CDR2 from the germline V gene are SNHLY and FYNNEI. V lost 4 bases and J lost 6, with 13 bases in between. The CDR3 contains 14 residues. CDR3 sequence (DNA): TGTGCCAGCAGTGTGGAGGGGATGATTCAGCCCCAGCATTTT. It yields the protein CASSVEGMIQPQHF. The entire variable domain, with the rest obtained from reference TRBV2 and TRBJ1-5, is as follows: EPEVTQTPSHQVTQMGQEVILRCVPISNHLYFYWYRQILGQKVEFLVSFYNNEISEKSEIFDDQFSVERPDGSNFTLKIRSTKLEDSAMYFCASSVEGMIQPQHFGDGTRLSIL.

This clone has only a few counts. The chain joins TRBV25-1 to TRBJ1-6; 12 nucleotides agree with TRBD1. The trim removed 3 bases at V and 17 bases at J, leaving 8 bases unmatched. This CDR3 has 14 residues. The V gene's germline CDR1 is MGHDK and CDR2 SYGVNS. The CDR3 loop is CASSEGQGASVIHF. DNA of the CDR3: TGTGCCAGCAGTGAGGGACAGGGGGCCTCCGTTATCCACTTT.

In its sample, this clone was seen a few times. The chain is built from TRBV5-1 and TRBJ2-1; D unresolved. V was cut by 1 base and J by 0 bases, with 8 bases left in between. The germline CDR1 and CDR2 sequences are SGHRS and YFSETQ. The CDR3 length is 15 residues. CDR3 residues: CASSLILSSYNEQFF. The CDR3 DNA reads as TGCGCCAGCAGCTTGATTCTGAGCTCCTACAATGAGCAGTTCTTC.

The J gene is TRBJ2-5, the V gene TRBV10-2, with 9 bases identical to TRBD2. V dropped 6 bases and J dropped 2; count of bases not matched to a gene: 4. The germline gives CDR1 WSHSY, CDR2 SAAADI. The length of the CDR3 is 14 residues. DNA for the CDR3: TGCGCCAGCAGGGGTAGCGGGGGACAAGAGACCCAGTACTTC. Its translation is CASRGSGGQETQYF.

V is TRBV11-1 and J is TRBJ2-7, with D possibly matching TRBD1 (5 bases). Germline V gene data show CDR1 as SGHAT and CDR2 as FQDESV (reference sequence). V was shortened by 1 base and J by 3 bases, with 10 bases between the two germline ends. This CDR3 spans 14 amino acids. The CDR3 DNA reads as TGTGCCAGCAGCTTAGGTGCAGGGTTCTACGAGCAGTACTTC. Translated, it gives CASSLGAGFYEQYF.

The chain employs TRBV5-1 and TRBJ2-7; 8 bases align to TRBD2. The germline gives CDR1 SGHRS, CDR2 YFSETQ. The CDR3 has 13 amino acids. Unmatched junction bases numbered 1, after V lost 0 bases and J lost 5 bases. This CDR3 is CASSLAGRDEQYF. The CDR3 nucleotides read TGCGCCAGCAGCTTGGCCGGGAGGGACGAGCAGTACTTC.

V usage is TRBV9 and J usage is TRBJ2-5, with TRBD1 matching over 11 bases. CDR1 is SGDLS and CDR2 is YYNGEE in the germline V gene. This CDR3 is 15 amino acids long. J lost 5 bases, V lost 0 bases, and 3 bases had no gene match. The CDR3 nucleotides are TGTGCCAGCAGCGTAGCTGGGACAGGGGGGGAGACCCAGTACTTC. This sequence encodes CASSVAGTGGETQYF.

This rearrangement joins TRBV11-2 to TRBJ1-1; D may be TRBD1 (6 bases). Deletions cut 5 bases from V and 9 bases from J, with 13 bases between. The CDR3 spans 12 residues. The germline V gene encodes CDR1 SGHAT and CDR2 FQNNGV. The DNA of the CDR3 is TGTGCCAGCAGCACTACGCAGGGGCAAGCTTTCTTT. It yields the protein CASSTTQGQAFF. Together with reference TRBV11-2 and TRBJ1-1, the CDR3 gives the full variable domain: EAGVAQSPRYKIIEKRQSVAFWCNPISGHATLYWYQQILGQGPKLLIQFQNNGVVDDSQLPKDRFSAERLKGVDSTLKIQPAKLEDSAVYLCASSTTQGQAFFGQGTRLTVV.